This record covers a single T cell receptor beta chain. These data come from a study of response to subunit inactivated influenza vaccine. In TCRdb, the RT-PCR reads were re-called with MiXCR into one record per CDR3 protein. This table has roughly 570,000 distinct CDR3 sequences, 11% to 15% appearing once. Trimming left V 0 bases short and J 5 bases short, with 10 bases between. The CDR3 runs 14 residues. Germline CDR1 and CDR2: KGHSH and LQKENI. The sequence came from a man aged 45-60 years who received an inactivated influenza vaccine. The input for sequencing was PBMCs from blood, taken 11 to 12 days after vaccination. J is TRBJ1-1 and V is TRBV18; D gene unclear. In DNA form, the CDR3 reads TGTGCCAGCTCACCACCAGAGTTCCGTACTGAAGCTTTCTTT. Translated, it gives CASSPPEFRTEAFF. Based on the CDR3 plus reference TRBV18 and TRBJ1-1, the full variable domain is NAGVMQNPRHLVRRRGQEARLRCSPMKGHSHVYWYRQLPEEGLKFMVYLQKENIIDESGMPKERFSAEFPKEGPSILRIQQVVRGDSAAYFCASSPPEFRTEAFFGQGTRLTVV.